Sequencing of this TCR beta chain was carried out in a study of Graves' ophthalmopathy and Graves' hyperthyroidism. As for the study in general: Researchers classed hyperthyroidism as stable given no ophthalmopathy within 18 months of follow-up. Study findings and constraints: Most thyroid-expanded clonotypes exceeding 0.001 frequency were also found in blood.

Beta-chain TCR CDR3 regions were amplified from RNA transcripts. The authors performed first-round RT-PCR with HTBI primers and then a second-round multiplex PCR. A single record per CDR3 protein comes from TCRdb applying MiXCR to the multiplex PCR reads. Here the sample spans over a million distinct CDR3 sequences, about 36% being singletons. V was pared by 5 bases and J by 2 bases, with 27 bases between. The CDR3 consists of 20 residues. Germline assignment: CDR1 SGHVS and CDR2 FQNEAQ. With respect to this clonotype: The antigen remains unidentified.

Exclusion covered patients with other autoimmune diseases or uncontrolled infections (as well as pregnancy or lactation). Clinical symptoms, serum thyroxine, TRAb, thyroid ultrasound and orbital computed tomography were relied on for diagnosis. Sequences were obtained from peripheral blood or thyroid tissue (not recorded which). The receptor was isolated from an adult man with Graves' hyperthyroidism. The rearrangement uses TRBV7-8 and TRBJ2-2, with D perhaps given as TRBD1 or TRBD2 (5 bases each). CDR3: CASSIMPLSGSSGNTGELFF. The CDR3 nucleotides are TGTGCCAGCAGCATTATGCCACTATCAGGGAGCTCTGGAAACACCGGGGAGCTGTTTTTT. Variable domain in full (rest from reference TRBV7-8 and TRBJ2-2): GAGVSQSPRYKVAKRGQDVALRCDPISGHVSLFWYQQALGQGPEFLTYFQNEAQLDKSGLPSDRFFAERPEGSVSTLKIQRTQQEDSAVYLCASSIMPLSGSSGNTGELFFGEGSRLTVL.